This T cell receptor (beta chain) was profiled in a study of beta chain features in type 1 diabetes. Study findings and constraints: Naive, central memory and regulatory TCRB repertoires appeared more similar among patients than healthy donors.

Worth noting for this clone: Its matching antigen is unknown.

Between the trimmed V and J ends, which lost 2 bases and 1 base, there was a span of 12 bases. Per germline, CDR1 LGHNA and CDR2 YSLEER. This CDR3 region has 16 residues. Expressed TCRB transcripts got sequenced, as all isolated RNA was reverse transcribed. Sequenced by immunoSEQ multiplex PCR; TCRdb stores in-frame clones only, minus some. Altogether some 63,000 clones are present, about 60% being singletons, with the ten largest covering 2.2%. This TCR came from a woman between 18 and 29 years old in good health. Sequencing was done on a sample of Tregs from blood. The chain carries TRBV4-3 and TRBJ2-1; D unresolved. The CDR3 bases are TGCGCCAGCAGCCAAAACTTACCGTCTTCCTACAATGAGCAGTTCTTC. Amino acids: CASSQNLPSSYNEQFF.